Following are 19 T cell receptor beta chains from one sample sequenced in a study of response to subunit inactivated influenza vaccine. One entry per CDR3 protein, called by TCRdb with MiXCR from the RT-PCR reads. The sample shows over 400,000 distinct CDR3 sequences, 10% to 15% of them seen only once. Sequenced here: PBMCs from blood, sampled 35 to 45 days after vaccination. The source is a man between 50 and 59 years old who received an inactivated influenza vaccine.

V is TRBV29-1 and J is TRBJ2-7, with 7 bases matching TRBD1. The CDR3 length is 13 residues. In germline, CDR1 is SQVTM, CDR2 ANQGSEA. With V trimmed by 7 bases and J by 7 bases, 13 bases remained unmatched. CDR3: CSGTETGVGEQYF. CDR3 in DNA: TGCAGCGGAACTGAAACAGGGGTCGGGGAGCAGTACTTC.

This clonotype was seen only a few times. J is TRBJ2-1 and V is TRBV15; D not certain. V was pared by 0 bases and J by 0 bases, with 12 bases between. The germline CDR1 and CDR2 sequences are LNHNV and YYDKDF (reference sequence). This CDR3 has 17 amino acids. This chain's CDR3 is CATSREGWASSYNEQFF. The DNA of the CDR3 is TGTGCCACCAGCAGAGAGGGTTGGGCTAGCTCCTACAATGAGCAGTTCTTC.

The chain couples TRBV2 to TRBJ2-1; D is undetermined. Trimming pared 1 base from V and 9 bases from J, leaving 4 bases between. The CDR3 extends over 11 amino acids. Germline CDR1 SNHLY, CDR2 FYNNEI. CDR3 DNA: TGTGCCAGCAGTGAAGGTGGTGAGCAGTTCTTC. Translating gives CASSEGGEQFF.

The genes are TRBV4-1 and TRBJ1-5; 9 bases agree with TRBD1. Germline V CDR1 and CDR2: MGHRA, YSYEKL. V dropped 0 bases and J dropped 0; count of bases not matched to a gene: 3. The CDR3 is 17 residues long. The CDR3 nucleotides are TGCGCCAGCAGCCAAGAAGGGACAGGGTATAGCAATCAGCCCCAGCATTTT. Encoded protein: CASSQEGTGYSNQPQHF.

The CDR3 DNA reads as TGCGCCAGCAGTATAGGGACTAGCGGGAATGAGCAGTTCTTC. Translating it yields CASSIGTSGNEQFF. The J gene is TRBJ2-1, the V gene TRBV5-1; 12 positions match TRBD2. Trimming took 5 bases from V and 7 from J; bases not matched to a gene: 4. This CDR3 spans 14 amino acids. Germline CDR1 and CDR2: SGHRS and YFSETQ.

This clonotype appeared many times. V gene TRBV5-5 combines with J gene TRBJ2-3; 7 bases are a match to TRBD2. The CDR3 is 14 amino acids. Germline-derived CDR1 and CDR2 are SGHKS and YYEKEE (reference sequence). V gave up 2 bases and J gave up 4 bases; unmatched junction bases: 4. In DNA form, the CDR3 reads TGTGCCAGCAGCTTAAGCGGGAAGTCAGATACGCAGTATTTT. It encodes CASSLSGKSDTQYF.

In nucleotides, the CDR3 is TGCAGCGTTGTCCAGGACGGTCGCCAAGAGACCCAGTACTTC. This translates into CSVVQDGRQETQYF. The chain joins TRBV29-1 to TRBJ2-5, with no clear D. This CDR3 has 14 amino acids. Between the trimmed V and J ends, which lost 4 bases and 1 base, there was a span of 13 bases. Looked up from germline, CDR1 is SQVTM and CDR2 is ANQGSEA.

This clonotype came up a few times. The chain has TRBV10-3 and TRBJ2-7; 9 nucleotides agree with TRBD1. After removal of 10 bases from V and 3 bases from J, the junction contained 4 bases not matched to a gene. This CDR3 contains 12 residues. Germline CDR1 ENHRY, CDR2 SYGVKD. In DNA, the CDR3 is TGTGCCAGCGACAGGGGGGACTACGAGCAGTACTTC. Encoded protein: CASDRGDYEQYF.

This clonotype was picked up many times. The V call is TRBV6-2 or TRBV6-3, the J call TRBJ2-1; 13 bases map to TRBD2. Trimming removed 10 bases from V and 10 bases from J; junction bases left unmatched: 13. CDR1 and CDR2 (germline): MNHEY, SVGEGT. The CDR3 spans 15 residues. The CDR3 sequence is CATNVGLAGVGEQFF. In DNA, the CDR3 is TGTGCCACCAACGTTGGACTAGCGGGAGTCGGGGAGCAGTTCTTC.

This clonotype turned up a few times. CDR3 DNA: TGCAGTGCCACCCGGGGCTGGAACACCGGGGAGCTGTTTTTT. It translates to CSATRGWNTGELFF. J is TRBJ2-2 and V is TRBV20-1; D assignment may be TRBD1 or TRBD2 (5 bases each). Germline CDR1 DFQATT, CDR2 SNEGSKA (reference sequence). V was cut by 6 bases and J by 1 base, with 12 bases left in between. This CDR3 is 14 amino acids long.

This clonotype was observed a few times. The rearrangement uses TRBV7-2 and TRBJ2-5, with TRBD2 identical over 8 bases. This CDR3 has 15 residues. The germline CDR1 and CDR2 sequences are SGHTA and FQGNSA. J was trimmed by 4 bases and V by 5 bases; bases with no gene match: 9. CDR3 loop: CASSTGTSWGETQYF. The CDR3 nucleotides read TGTGCCAGCAGCACCGGGACTAGTTGGGGAGAGACCCAGTACTTC.

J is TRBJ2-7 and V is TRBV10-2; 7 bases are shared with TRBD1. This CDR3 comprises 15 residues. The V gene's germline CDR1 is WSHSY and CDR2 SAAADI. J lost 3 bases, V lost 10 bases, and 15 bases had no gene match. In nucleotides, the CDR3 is TGCGCCACCAAACTATCCGGGACAGCCTTCTACGAGCAGTACTTC. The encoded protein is CATKLSGTAFYEQYF.

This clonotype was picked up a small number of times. CDR3 protein: CASSSAAGEETQYF. CDR3 in DNA: TGTGCCAGCAGCTCAGCTGCGGGAGAGGAGACCCAGTACTTC. The chain joins TRBV5-4 to TRBJ2-5; 7 nucleotides line up with TRBD2. V trimming: 3 bases; J trimming: 5 bases; junction bases outside the gene matches: 7. CDR1 is SGHNT, CDR2 YYREEE, per germline (reference sequence). The CDR3 totals 14 residues.

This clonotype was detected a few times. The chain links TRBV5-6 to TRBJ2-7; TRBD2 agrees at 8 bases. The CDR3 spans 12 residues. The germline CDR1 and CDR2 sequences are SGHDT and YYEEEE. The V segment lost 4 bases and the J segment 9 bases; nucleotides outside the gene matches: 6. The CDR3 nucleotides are TGTGCCAGCAGCGAAAGGACTAGCCGGCAGTACTTC. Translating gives CASSERTSRQYF.

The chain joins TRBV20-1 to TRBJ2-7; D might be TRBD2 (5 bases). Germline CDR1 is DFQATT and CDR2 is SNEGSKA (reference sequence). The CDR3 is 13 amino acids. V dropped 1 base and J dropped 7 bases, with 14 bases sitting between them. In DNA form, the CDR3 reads TGCAGTGCTAGAGGCGGGTTAGTCGTAGAGCAGTACTTC. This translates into CSARGGLVVEQYF.

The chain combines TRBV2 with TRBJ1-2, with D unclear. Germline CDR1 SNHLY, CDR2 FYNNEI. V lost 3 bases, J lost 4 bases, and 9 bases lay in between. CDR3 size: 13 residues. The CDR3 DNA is TGTGCCAGCAGTGACGTCGGCGTCTATGGCTACACCTTC. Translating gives CASSDVGVYGYTF. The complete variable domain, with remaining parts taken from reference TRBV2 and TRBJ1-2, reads EPEVTQTPSHQVTQMGQEVILRCVPISNHLYFYWYRQILGQKVEFLVSFYNNEISEKSEIFDDQFSVERPDGSNFTLKIRSTKLEDSAMYFCASSDVGVYGYTFGSGTRLTVV.

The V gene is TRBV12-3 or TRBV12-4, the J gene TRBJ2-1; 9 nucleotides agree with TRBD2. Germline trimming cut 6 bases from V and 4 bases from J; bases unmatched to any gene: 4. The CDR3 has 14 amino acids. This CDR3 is CASRPSGVYNEQFF. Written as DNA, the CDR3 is TGTGCCAGCAGGCCTAGCGGGGTGTACAATGAGCAGTTCTTC.

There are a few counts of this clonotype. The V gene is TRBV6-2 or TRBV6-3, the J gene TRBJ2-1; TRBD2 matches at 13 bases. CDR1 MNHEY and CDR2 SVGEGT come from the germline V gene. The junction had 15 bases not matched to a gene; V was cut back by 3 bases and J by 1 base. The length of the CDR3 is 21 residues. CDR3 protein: CASSYYNLGLAGEGSYNEQFF. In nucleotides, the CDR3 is TGTGCCAGCAGTTATTACAATCTTGGACTAGCGGGGGAAGGTTCCTACAATGAGCAGTTCTTC.

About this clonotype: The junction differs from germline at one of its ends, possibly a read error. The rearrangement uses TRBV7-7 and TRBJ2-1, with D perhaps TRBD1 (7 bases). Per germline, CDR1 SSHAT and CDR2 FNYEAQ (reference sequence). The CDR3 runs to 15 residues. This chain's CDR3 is CASSLEGAPYNEQFF. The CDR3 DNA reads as TGTGCTAGCAGCTTGGAGGGGGCACCTTACAATGAGCAGTTCTTC.